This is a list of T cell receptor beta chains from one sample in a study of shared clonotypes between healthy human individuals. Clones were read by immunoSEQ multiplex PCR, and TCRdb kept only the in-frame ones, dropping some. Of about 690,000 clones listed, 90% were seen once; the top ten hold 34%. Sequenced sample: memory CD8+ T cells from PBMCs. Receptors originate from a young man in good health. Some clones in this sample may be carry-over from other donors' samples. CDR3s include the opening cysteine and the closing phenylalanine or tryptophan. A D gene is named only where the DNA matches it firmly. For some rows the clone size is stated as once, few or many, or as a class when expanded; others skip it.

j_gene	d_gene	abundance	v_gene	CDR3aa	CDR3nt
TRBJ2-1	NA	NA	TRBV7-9	CASSGAGTARNEQFF	TGTGCCAGCAGCGGGGCGGGGACTGCGAGGAATGAGCAGTTCTTC
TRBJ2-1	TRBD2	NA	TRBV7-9	CASSSLPGLAGEVDNEQFF	TGTGCCAGCAGCTCCTTACCGGGACTAGCGGGAGAAGTGGACAATGAGCAGTTCTTC
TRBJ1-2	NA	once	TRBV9	CASSSPSGTNYGYTF	TGTGCCAGCAGCAGCCCGTCAGGGACCAACTATGGCTACACCTTC
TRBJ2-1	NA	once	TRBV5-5	CASRADGGPYNEQFF	TGTGCCAGCAGGGCGGACGGTGGGCCCTACAATGAGCAGTTCTTC
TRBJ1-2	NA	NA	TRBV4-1	CASSQRARAYGYTF	TGCGCCAGCAGCCAAAGGGCCAGGGCATATGGCTACACCTTC
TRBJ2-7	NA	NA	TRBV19	CASSPGPGYEQYF	TGTGCCAGTAGTCCCGGCCCCGGCTACGAGCAGTACTTC
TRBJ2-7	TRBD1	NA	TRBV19	CASSIEGQGPLEQYF	TGTGCCAGTAGTATAGAGGGACAGGGCCCCCTCGAGCAGTACTTC
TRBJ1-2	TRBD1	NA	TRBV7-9	CASSPRQGIGGYTF	TGTGCCAGCAGCCCACGACAGGGGATAGGGGGCTACACCTTC
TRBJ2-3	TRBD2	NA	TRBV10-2	CASSEASGAPTDTQYF	TGCGCCAGCAGTGAGGCTAGCGGGGCCCCCACAGATACGCAGTATTTT
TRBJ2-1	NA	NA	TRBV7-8	CASNAVVDYPYNEQFF	TGTGCCAGCAACGCCGTCGTAGATTATCCCTACAATGAGCAGTTCTTC
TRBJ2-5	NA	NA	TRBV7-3	CASSLVPAVGQETQYF	TGTGCCAGCAGCTTAGTTCCAGCGGTGGGGCAAGAGACCCAGTACTTC
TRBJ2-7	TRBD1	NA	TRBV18	CASSPPPGRGRPYEQYF	TGTGCCAGCTCACCGCCACCCGGTAGGGGGCGCCCCTACGAGCAGTACTTC
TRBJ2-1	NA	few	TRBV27	CASSLSGVGGEQFF	TGTGCCAGCAGTTTATCCGGTGTGGGGGGCGAGCAGTTCTTC
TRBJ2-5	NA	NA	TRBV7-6	CASSNRLVWETQYF	TGTGCCAGCAGCAACAGACTAGTCTGGGAGACCCAGTACTTC
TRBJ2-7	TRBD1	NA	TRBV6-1	CASRDGTGARGEQYF	TGTGCCAGCAGAGACGGGACAGGGGCCCGTGGGGAGCAGTACTTC
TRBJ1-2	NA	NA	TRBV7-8	CASSLSRDEGYGYTF	TGTGCCAGCAGCTTATCGCGGGACGAGGGCTATGGCTACACCTTC
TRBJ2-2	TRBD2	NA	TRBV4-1	CASSQDSGTKNTGELFF	TGCGCCAGCAGCCAAGACTCCGGGACTAAGAACACCGGGGAGCTGTTTTTT
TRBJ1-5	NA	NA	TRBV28	CASSPRWPFDQPQHF	TGTGCCAGCAGTCCCCGCTGGCCGTTTGATCAGCCCCAGCATTTT
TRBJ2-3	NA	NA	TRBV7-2	CASSSVVVADTQYF	TGTGCCAGCAGCTCCGTTGTCGTGGCAGATACGCAGTATTTT
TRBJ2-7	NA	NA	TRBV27	CASSLGNSRSYEQYF	TGTGCCAGCAGTTTGGGGAACTCCCGCTCCTACGAGCAGTACTTC
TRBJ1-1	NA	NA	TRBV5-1	CASSLGVGDVVQTEAFF	TGCGCCAGCAGCTTGGGGGTTGGGGATGTGGTGCAGACTGAAGCTTTCTTT
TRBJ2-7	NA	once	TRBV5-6	CASSSVLGEQYF	TGTGCCAGCAGCTCAGTCCTGGGGGAGCAGTACTTC
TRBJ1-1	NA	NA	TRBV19	CASSIFGSAEAFF	TGTGCCAGTAGTATATTCGGTTCGGCGGAAGCTTTCTTT
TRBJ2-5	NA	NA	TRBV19	CASTRSNGRQETQYF	TGTGCCAGTACCCGTTCCAACGGCAGACAAGAGACCCAGTACTTC
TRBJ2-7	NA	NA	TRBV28	CASSSFTGINEQYF	TGTGCCAGCAGTTCCTTCACTGGGATCAACGAGCAGTACTTC
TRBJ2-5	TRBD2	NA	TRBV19	CASSMLLEREEETQYF	TGTGCCAGTAGTATGCTACTAGAGCGGGAGGAAGAGACCCAGTACTTC
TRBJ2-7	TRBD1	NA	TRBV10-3	CAISGGQGAYEQYF	TGTGCCATCAGTGGAGGGCAGGGGGCCTACGAGCAGTACTTC
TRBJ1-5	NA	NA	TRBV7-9	CASSPAGWHQPQHF	TGTGCCAGCAGCCCTGCAGGGTGGCATCAGCCCCAGCATTTT
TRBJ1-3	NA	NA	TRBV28	CASSLPGSISGNTIYF	TGTGCCAGCAGTTTACCAGGTTCCATCTCTGGAAACACCATATATTTT
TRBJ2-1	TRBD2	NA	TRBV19	CASKKAQREDLSYNEQFF	TGTGCCAGCAAAAAAGCCCAGCGGGAGGACCTCTCCTACAATGAGCAGTTCTTC
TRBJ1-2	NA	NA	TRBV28	CASSFDQSLYGYTF	TGTGCCAGCAGTTTCGACCAAAGCCTCTATGGCTACACCTTC
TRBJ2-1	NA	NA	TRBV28	CASRGPSSYNEQFF	TGTGCCAGCAGAGGACCAAGCTCCTACAATGAGCAGTTCTTC
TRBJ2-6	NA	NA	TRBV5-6	CASFRPAGANVLTF	TGTGCCAGCTTCCGGCCGGCCGGGGCCAACGTCCTGACTTTC
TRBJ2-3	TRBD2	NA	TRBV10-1	CASSEMASGSKDTQYF	TGCGCCAGCAGTGAAATGGCTAGCGGGAGTAAAGATACGCAGTATTTT
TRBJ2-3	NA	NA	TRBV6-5	CASSPPSGTDTQYF	TGTGCCAGCAGTCCCCCTAGCGGCACAGATACGCAGTATTTT
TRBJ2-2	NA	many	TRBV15	CATSNRVAGELFF	TGTGCCACCAGCAACAGGGTGGCCGGGGAGCTGTTTTTT
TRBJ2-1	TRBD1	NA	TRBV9	CASAPGTEFPYNEQFF	TGTGCCAGCGCACCCGGGACAGAGTTTCCCTACAATGAGCAGTTCTTC
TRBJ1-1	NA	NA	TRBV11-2	CASSLLLNTEAFF	TGTGCCAGCAGCTTACTGCTGAACACTGAAGCTTTCTTT
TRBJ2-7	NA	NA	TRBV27	CASRLRGPSYEQYF	TGTGCCAGCCGGCTCCGCGGGCCATCCTACGAGCAGTACTTC
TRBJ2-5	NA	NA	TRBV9	CASSASLPGQETQYF	TGTGCCAGCAGCGCCTCCCTCCCCGGTCAAGAGACCCAGTACTTC
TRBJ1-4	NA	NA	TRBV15	CATSSPREKLFF	TGTGCCACCAGCAGCCCCAGGGAAAAACTGTTTTTT
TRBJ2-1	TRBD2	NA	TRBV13	CASSLLAGVGNEQFF	TGTGCCAGCAGCTTACTAGCGGGAGTGGGAAATGAGCAGTTCTTC
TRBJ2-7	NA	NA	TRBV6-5	CASSRHKDEQYF	TGTGCCAGCAGCCGCCATAAGGACGAGCAGTACTTC
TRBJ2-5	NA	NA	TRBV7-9	CASSLLPGDSGTQYF	TGTGCCAGCAGCTTACTACCGGGAGATAGCGGGACCCAGTACTTC
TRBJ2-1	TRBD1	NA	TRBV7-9	CASSQTQGAFYNEQFF	TGTGCCAGCAGCCAAACCCAGGGGGCCTTCTACAATGAGCAGTTCTTC
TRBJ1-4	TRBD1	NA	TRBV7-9	CASSLWDSPDEKLFF	TGTGCCAGCAGCTTATGGGACAGCCCCGATGAAAAACTGTTTTTT
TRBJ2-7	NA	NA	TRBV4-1	CASSQDLGVWYEQYF	TGCGCCAGCAGCCAAGATTTGGGAGTTTGGTACGAGCAGTACTTC
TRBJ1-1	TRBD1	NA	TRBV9	CASSDRGNGNTEAFF	TGTGCCAGCAGCGACAGGGGAAATGGGAACACTGAAGCTTTCTTT
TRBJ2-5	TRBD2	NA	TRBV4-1	CASRRAGTETQYF	TGCGCCAGCAGAAGAGCGGGAACGGAGACCCAGTACTTC
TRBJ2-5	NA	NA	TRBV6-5	CASSYASEETQYF	TGTGCCAGCAGTTACGCCTCGGAAGAGACCCAGTACTTC
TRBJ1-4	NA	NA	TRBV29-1	CSVDYGSGEKLFF	TGCAGCGTTGATTATGGGTCGGGTGAAAAACTGTTTTTT
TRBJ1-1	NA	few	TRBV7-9	CASSRPVNTEAFF	TGTGCCAGCAGTCGTCCAGTGAACACTGAAGCTTTCTTT
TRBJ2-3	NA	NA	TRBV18	CASSPASTSTDTQYF	TGTGCCAGCTCACCTGCGTCGACTAGCACAGATACGCAGTATTTT
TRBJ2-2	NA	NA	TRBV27	CASSFTRYSNVGELFF	TGTGCCAGCAGTTTTACGCGCTATAGTAATGTTGGGGAGCTGTTTTTT
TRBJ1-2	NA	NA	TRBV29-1	CSAPMGGYGYTF	TGCAGCGCTCCCATGGGTGGCTATGGCTACACCTTC
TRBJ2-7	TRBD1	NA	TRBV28	CASRAGTGPYEQYF	TGTGCCAGCAGGGCCGGGACAGGGCCCTACGAGCAGTACTTC
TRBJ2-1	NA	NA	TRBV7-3	CASSPAATTLSYNEQFF	TGTGCCAGCAGCCCTGCGGCGACTACTCTCTCCTACAATGAGCAGTTCTTC
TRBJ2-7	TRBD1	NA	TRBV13	CASSLGDRAYEQYF	TGTGCCAGCAGCTTAGGGGACAGGGCGTACGAGCAGTACTTC